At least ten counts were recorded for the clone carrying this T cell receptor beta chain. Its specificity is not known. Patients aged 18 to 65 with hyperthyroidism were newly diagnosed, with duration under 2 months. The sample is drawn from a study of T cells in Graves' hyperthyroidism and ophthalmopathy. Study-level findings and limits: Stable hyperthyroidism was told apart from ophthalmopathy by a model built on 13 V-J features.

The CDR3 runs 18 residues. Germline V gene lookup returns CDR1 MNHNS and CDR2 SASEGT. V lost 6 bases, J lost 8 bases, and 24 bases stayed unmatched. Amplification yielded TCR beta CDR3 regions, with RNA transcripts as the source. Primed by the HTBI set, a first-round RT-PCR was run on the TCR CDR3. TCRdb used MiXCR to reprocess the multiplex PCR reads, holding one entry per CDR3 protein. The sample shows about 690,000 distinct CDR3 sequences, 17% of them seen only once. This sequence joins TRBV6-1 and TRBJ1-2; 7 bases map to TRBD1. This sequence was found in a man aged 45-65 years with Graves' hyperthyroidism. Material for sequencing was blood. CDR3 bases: TGTGCCAGCAGACAATCGGGGGGACGACAGGGTTCCTCAAGCGGCTACACCTTC. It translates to CASRQSGGRQGSSSGYTF.